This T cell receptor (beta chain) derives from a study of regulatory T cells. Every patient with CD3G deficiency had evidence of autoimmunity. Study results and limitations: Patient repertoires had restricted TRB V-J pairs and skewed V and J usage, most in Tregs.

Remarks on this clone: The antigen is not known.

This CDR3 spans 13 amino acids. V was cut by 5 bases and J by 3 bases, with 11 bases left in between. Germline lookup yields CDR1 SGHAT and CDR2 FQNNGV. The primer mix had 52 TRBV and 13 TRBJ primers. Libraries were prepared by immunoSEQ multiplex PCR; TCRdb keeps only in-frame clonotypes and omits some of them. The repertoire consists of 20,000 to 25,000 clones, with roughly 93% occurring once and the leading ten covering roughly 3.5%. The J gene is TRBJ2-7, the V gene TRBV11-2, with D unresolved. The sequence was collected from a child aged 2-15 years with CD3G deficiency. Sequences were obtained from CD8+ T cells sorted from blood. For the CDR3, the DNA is TGTGCCAGCAGCCTCACCAACTTCTACGAGCAGTACTTC. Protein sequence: CASSLTNFYEQYF.